This TCR beta chain appears in the sequencing data of a study of cytomegalovirus exposure and HLA in healthy donors. This clone has just a few counts. Its specificity is not known. Germline lookup yields CDR1 GTSNPN and CDR2 SVGIG (reference sequence). The CDR3 is made up of 13 amino acids. Losses at the gene ends were 1 base for V and 3 bases for J; bases not matched to a gene: 2. 13 Jbeta primers and 60 Vbeta primers were used for the PCR. Generated by immunoSEQ multiplex PCR, the TCRdb table keeps only in-frame clones and is missing some. The data show about 120,000 clones, less than 80% seen once. Overall study results and limits: In a later analysis, HLA-associated beta chains showed higher expansion and lower generation probabilities than comparable chains. In all likelihood, a cluster of highly shared sequence variants was a sequencing artifact. Some segments of the V type, notably TRBV6-2 and TRBV6-3, were excluded as indistinguishable. Rarity marked most TCR sequences, yet some public TCRs occurred in many donors.

Sequenced material: PBMCs. This clonotype originated in a woman aged 50 to 60 in good health and CMV-seronegative. The chain has TRBV30 and TRBJ1-2, with TRBD1 matching 7 bases. In nucleotides, the CDR3 is TGTGCCTGGAGTGAGGGGGCTGACTATGGCTACACCTTC. It yields the protein CAWSEGADYGYTF.